The 4 T cell receptor beta chains reported below all come from one sample, sequenced in a study of T cells in Graves' hyperthyroidism and ophthalmopathy. It was RNA transcripts that yielded the amplified TCR beta CDR3 regions. TCR CDR3 underwent first-round RT-PCR with the HTBI primer set. TCRdb ran MiXCR on the multiplex PCR reads and lists one entry per CDR3 protein. Of 300,000 to 450,000 distinct CDR3 sequences in the sample, 15% to 20% are singletons; the top ten hold roughly a sixth. Sequenced sample: blood. These receptors came from a middle-aged woman with Graves' ophthalmopathy.

The chain carries TRBV12-3 or TRBV12-4 and TRBJ2-3, with 11 bases identical to TRBD1. The CDR3 spans 15 residues. The J segment lost 4 bases and the V segment lost 6 bases, leaving 6 bases of the junction unmatched. The DNA of the CDR3 is TGTGCCAGCAGGGGCGGGACAGGGGGTCCAGATACGCAGTATTTT. Residues: CASRGGTGGPDTQYF.

V and J are TRBV12-3 or TRBV12-4 and TRBJ2-5; D not certain. There are 13 residues in the CDR3. The V gene lost 6 bases and the J gene lost 2 bases, with 10 bases spanning the gap. DNA of the CDR3: TGTGCCAGCAGCAAGGGTCCGCAAGAGACCCAGTACTTC. It is translated as CASSKGPQETQYF.

This clonotype was recorded many times. The chain carries TRBV4-3 and TRBJ1-3; no firm D call. Germline V lookup: CDR1 LGHNA, CDR2 YSLEER. The CDR3 spans 17 residues. Trimming shortened V by 0 bases and J by 2 bases, and 14 bases separated the two germline ends. The CDR3 protein is CASSQEGRLIAGNTIYF. The CDR3 nucleotides are TGCGCCAGCAGCCAAGAGGGGAGATTGATAGCTGGAAACACCATATATTTT.

In this sample, this clonotype turned up many times. The chain employs TRBV6-5 and TRBJ1-5; 10 bases agree with TRBD1. CDR3 length: 15 residues. V was pared by 9 bases and J by 6 bases, with 11 bases of the junction left unmatched. The V gene's germline CDR1 is MNHEY and CDR2 SVGAGI. The CDR3 region is CASDLGQGVAQPQHF. The CDR3 DNA follows: TGTGCCAGTGACCTCGGACAGGGGGTCGCTCAGCCCCAGCATTTT.